This T cell receptor beta chain derives from a study of T cell responses to AZD1222 COVID-19 vaccine (dated by TCRdb to the early 2020s). In the study overall: Because spike-specific TCR depth and breadth did not differ between the two schedules, AZD1222 recipients who got a second dose at roughly 4 weeks were pooled with those who got a second dose at roughly 12 weeks. Enrollment into the trials was organized by age into subgroups of 18-55, 56-69 and 70-plus years, and those subgroups contained approximately 150, 30 and 60 TCR-sequenced participants, respectively. A total of 233 trial participants underwent TCR sequencing, of whom some 210 received two doses of AZD1222 and some 26 received two doses of the MenACWY control vaccine. Results and caveats for the whole study, not just this receptor: Nearly half of unique spike-specific TCRs reportedly recognized epitopes outside regions mutated in the B.1.351 and B.1.1.7 variants. Most participants were white British and females outnumbered males, and the authors suggested that clonal diversity may have been underestimated. The 56-69-year group was small, and its depth increase did not reach significance, likely because of low power. Spike-specific TCR breadth and depth rose significantly after two AZD1222 doses compared with day 0 and with MenACWY recipients. No day 14 peak-response samples were available, so repertoires were characterized only after the peak T cell response. Conclusions about previously exposed vaccinees are limited, since just six AZD1222 recipients were seropositive for SARS-CoV-2 at baseline. The vaccine-associated CD4 TCRs covered the entire spike protein, and the dominant responses fell in regions 160-218 and 743-854.

The CDR3 regions of human TCRbeta chains were analyzed by immunosequencing. Turning to the authors' computational methods: Repertoire TCRs were checked for matches against a reference library of SARS-CoV-2-specific TCRs that had been generated using the MIRA antigen-specificity platform. Breadth was defined as the fraction of unique TCRs that were SARS-CoV-2-associated. Depth was defined as the fraction of total T cells that were SARS-CoV-2-associated. Using the MIRA data, each spike-specific TCR was assigned both to the spike region to which the TCR was reactive and to a CD4 or CD8 class. Log10-transformed breadth and depth values were compared by one-way ANOVA with Sidak's multiple comparisons tests. In its TCRdb copy, this immuneACCESS table keeps in-frame sequences only and misses some clones. Where compared with another copy, unresolved V genes explain less than half of these, and the others have no known cause. V, J and clone size are taken as reported in that table, and D and trimming were inferred from the DNA itself. Here the sample has more than 110,000 clones; roughly 85% occur a single time. Around 8% of the sample is taken by the ten largest.

The intended sense of this specimen's time point label: baseline before first vaccination. Vaccinee samples were obtained from the UK trials COV001 and COV002, which included a single-blind randomized controlled phase 2/3 trial of AZD1222 (ChAdOx1 nCoV-19) in healthy adults. For TCRbeta chain sequencing, PBMC samples from trial participants were taken at day 0 and at day 28 after the second dose. Of note for this clone: Its recognized antigen is unknown. No much larger clone is present one base from it, and per-base qualities are unavailable.

From a lookup of the germline V gene, CDR1 and CDR2 are SGHVS and FNYEAQ. V is reduced by 1 base and J by 7 bases, leaving a spacing of 8 bases between them. Including cysteine and phenylalanine, the CDR3 has 13 amino acids. This entry keeps only the CDR3 DNA: 39 bases, framed from base 1. This receptor was obtained from an adult in good health. The V and J genes are TRBV7-6 and TRBJ1-5; there is no confident call for the D gene. The source was peripheral blood, collected on day 0 of AZD1222 vaccination. The bases read TGTGCCAGCAGCTTAGACGGGAGCCAGCCCCAGCATTTT. Protein translation: CASSLDGSQPQHF.